These 6 T cell receptor beta chains were sequenced from one sample in a study of tumor and adjacent non-tumor tissue in lung cancer. RNA was extracted from bulk tissue without any cell sorting. A modified ARM-PCR protocol with three rounds of nested PCR amplified TCRbeta. TCRdb reprocessed the multiplex PCR reads with MiXCR, giving one entry per CDR3 protein. The sample records approximately 150,000 distinct CDR3 sequences, approximately 66% being singletons. Sequenced material: lung tumor tissue. These receptors originate from a man aged 60 to 69 with small cell lung cancer.

In the case of this clonotype: One junction end disagrees with the germline gene, perhaps due to a read error. V usage is TRBV5-4 and J usage is TRBJ2-5, with D possibly matching TRBD2 (5 bases). Germline assignment: CDR1 SGHNT and CDR2 YYREEE (reference sequence). The CDR3 contains 16 residues. The CDR3 DNA follows: TGTGCCAGCAGCTTGGATCCAGCTGGAGAGGGAGAGGCCCAGTACTTC. Translation gives CASSLDPAGEGEAQYF.

This chain joins TRBV29-1 and TRBJ1-1; unclear D gene. The CDR3 contains 12 residues. The V gene's germline CDR1 is SQVTM and CDR2 ANQGSEA. CDR3 region: CSAGVTDFEAFF. CDR3 in DNA: TGCAGTGCTGGGGTTACAGATTTTGAAGCTTTCTTT.

Notes on this clonotype: At one boundary the junction diverges from the germline segment, which might be a read error. This sequence joins TRBV4-2 and TRBJ1-1; no reliable D call. CDR1 and CDR2 (germline): LGHNA, YNFKEQ. The CDR3 loop spans 15 amino acids. CDR3 sequence: CASIQLKGGGTEAFF. CDR3 sequence (DNA): TGTGCCAGCATCCAACTCAAGGGAGGAGGCACTGAAGCTTTCTTT.

Concerning this clonotype itself: Mismatch with germline at one junction end may stem from a read error. The genes are TRBV11-2 and TRBJ2-1; maybe TRBD2 (6 bases). CDR1 SGHAT and CDR2 FQNNGV come from the germline V gene. The CDR3 contains 12 residues. CDR3 sequence reads: CASRRGEGEQLF. The CDR3 nucleotides are TGTGCCAGTAGGAGGGGCGAGGGTGAGCAGCTCTTC.

The chain joins TRBV20-1 to TRBJ2-1, with D maybe TRBD2 (6 bases). The V gene's germline CDR1 is DFQATT and CDR2 SNEGSKA (reference sequence). The CDR3 runs to 15 residues. V gave up 3 bases and J gave up 2 bases, with 14 bases separating them. The CDR3 DNA reads as TGCAGTGCTAGTAGAATAGGGGAGGCCTACAATGAGCAGTTCTTC. Protein: CSASRIGEAYNEQFF.

This clonotype has a single count. A much larger clone differs from this one at a single base, so this may be a read error. The rearrangement links TRBV6-1 to TRBJ2-5; possible D gene TRBD1, 5 bases. Looked up from germline, CDR1 is MNHNS and CDR2 is SASEGT. This CDR3 is built from 17 residues. Trimming took off 5 bases at V and 3 bases at J, with 22 bases between the two ends. The chain's CDR3 is CASSNNRSRRVEETQYF. The CDR3 DNA sequence: TGTGCCAGCAGTAATAACCGGAGCCGCAGGGTTGAAGAGACCCAGTACTTC.